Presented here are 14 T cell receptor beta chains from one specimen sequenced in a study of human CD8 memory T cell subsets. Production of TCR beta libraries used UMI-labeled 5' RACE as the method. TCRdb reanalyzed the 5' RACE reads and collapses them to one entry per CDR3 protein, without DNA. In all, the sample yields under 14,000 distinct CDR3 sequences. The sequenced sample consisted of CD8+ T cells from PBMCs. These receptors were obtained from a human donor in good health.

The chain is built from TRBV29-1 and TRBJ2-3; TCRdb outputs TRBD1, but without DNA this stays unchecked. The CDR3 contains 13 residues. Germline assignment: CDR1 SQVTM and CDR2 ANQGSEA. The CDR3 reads CIINSPRTDTQYF.

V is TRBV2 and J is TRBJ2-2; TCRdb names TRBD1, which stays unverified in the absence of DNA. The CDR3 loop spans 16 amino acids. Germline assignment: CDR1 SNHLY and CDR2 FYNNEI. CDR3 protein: CASRDTGVRNTGELFF.

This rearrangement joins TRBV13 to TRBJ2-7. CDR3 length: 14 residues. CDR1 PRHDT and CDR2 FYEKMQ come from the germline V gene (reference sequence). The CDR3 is CASSLGLSSYEQYF.

The CDR3 spells CASSQTSGKEDTQYF. The gene calls are TRBV28 and TRBJ2-3; TCRdb reports TRBD2, a call that lacks DNA to check it against. Germline CDR1 reads MDHEN; CDR2 reads SYDVKM. The CDR3 contains 15 residues. The full variable domain, with the rest looked up from reference TRBV28 and TRBJ2-3, is DVKVTQSSRYLVKRTGEKVFLECVQDMDHENMFWYRQDPGLGLRLIYFSYDVKMKEKGDIPEGYSVSREKKERFSLILESASTNQTSMYLCASSQTSGKEDTQYFGPGTRLTVL.

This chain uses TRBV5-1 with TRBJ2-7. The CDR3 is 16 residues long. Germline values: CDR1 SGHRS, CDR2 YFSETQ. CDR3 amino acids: CASSSRFAGGYYEQYF.

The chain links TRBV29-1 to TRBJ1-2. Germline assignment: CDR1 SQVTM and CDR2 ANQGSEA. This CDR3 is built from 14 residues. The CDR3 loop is CSVEDPLTNYGYTF.

The CDR3 reads CASSEGYRGQNIQYF. The chain recombines TRBV2 with TRBJ2-4; TCRdb's D call of TRBD1 is untestable without DNA. The CDR3 sequence is 15 residues long. The V gene's germline CDR1 is SNHLY and CDR2 FYNNEI. Drawing the rest from reference TRBV2 and TRBJ2-4, the complete variable domain is EPEVTQTPSHQVTQMGQEVILRCVPISNHLYFYWYRQILGQKVEFLVSFYNNEISEKSEIFDDQFSVERPDGSNFTLKIRSTKLEDSAMYFCASSEGYRGQNIQYFGAGTRLSVL.

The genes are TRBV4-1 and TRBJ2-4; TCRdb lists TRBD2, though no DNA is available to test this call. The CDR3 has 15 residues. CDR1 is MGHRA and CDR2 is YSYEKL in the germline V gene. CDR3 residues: CASSQKETSESIQYF.

CDR3 loop: CASSLGTGGSNNEQFF. This chain links TRBV12-3 or TRBV12-4 with TRBJ2-1; TCRdb lists TRBD1, though no DNA is available to test this call. The CDR3 loop spans 16 amino acids.

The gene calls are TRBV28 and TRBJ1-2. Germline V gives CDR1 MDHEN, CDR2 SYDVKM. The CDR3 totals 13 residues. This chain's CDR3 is CASSFLANYGYTF.

CDR3 amino acids: CASSLWTSGRAYEQYF. J is TRBJ2-7 and V is TRBV12-3 or TRBV12-4; the TRBD2 assignment by TCRdb is unverifiable without DNA. The CDR3 spans 16 residues.

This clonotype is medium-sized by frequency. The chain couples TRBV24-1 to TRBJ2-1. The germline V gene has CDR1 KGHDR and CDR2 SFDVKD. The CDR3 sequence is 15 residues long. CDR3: CATSGAGDSHNEQFF.

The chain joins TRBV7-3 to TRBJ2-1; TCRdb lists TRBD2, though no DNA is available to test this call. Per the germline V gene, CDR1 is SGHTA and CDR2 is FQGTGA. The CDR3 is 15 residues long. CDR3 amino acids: CASSPGTSGNNEQFF.

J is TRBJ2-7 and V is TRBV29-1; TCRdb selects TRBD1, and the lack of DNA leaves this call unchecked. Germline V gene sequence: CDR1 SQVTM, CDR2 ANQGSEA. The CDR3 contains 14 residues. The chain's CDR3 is CSVSPGQGSYEQYF.